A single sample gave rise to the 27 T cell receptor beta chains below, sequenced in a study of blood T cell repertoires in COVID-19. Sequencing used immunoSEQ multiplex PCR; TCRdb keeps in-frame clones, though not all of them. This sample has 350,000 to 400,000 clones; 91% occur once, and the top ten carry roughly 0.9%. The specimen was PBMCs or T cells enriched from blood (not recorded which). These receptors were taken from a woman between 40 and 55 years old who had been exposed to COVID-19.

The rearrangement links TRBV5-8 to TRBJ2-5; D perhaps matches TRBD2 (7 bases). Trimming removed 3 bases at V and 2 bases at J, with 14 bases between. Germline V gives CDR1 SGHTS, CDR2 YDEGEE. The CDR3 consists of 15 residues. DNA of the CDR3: TGTGCCAGCAGCTCCCGGGGGGCCGTACAAGAGACCCAGTACTTC. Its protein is CASSSRGAVQETQYF. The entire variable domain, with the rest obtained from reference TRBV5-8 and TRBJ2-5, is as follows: EAGVTQSPTHLIKTRGQQATLRCSPISGHTSVYWYQQALGLGLQFLLWYDEGEERNRGNFPPRFSGRQFPNYSSELNVNALELEDSALYLCASSSRGAVQETQYFGPGTRLLVL.

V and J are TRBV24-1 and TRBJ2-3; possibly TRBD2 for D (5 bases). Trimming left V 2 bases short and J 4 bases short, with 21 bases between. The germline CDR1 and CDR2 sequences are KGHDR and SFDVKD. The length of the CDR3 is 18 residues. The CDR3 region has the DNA TGTGCCACCAGTGATTCCTACGCGGCGGGCGGTTACGCAGATACGCAGTATTTT. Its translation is CATSDSYAAGGYADTQYF.

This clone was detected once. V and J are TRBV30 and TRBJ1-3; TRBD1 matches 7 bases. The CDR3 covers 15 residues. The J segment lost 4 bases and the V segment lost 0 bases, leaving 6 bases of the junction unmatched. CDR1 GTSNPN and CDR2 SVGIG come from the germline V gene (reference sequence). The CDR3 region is CAWSVKGAFGNTIYF. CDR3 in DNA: TGTGCCTGGAGTGTTAAGGGGGCGTTCGGAAACACCATATATTTT.

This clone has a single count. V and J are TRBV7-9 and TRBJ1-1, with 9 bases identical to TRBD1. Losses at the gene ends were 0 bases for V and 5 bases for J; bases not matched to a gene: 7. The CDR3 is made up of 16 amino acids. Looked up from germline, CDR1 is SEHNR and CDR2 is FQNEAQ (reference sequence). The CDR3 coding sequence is TGTGCCAGCAGCTTAGCTTTTTGGGGACAGGGAACTGAAGCTTTCTTT. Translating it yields CASSLAFWGQGTEAFF.

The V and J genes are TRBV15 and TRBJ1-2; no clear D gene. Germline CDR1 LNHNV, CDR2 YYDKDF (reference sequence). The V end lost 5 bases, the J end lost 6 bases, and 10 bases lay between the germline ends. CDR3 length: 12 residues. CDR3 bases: TGTGCCACCAGCTCCGACGGGGATGGCTACACCTTC. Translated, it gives CATSSDGDGYTF.

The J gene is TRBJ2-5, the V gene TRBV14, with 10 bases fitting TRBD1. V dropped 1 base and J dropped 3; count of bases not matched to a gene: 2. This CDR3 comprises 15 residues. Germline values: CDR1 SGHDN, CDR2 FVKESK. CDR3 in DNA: TGTGCCAGCAGCCAAGGGGGACAGGGGAAAGAGACCCAGTACTTC. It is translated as CASSQGGQGKETQYF.

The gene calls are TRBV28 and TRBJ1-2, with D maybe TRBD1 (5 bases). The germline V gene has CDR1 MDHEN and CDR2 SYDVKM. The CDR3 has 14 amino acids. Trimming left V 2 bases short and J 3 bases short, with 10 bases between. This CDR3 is CASSLRDRYYGYTF. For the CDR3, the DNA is TGTGCCAGCAGTTTAAGAGACAGATACTATGGCTACACCTTC.

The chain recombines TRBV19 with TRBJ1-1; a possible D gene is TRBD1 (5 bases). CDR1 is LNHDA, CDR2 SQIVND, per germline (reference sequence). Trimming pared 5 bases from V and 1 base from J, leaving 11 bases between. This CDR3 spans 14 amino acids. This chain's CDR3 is CASSGGTANTEAFF. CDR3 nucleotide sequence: TGTGCCAGTAGTGGCGGGACGGCGAACACTGAAGCTTTCTTT.

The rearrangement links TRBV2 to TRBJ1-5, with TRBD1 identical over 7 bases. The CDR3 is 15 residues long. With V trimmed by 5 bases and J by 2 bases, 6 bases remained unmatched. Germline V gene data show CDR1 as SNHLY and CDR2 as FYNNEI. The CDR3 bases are TGTGCCAGCAGTACCGACAGGGTTGGCAATCAGCCCCAGCATTTT. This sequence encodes CASSTDRVGNQPQHF.

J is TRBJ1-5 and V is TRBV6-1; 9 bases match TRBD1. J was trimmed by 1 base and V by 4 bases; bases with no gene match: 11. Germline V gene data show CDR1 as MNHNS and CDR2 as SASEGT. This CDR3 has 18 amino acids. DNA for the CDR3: TGTGCCAGCAGTGGGCCTACAGGGGGCGGCTCGAGCAATCAGCCCCAGCATTTT. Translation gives CASSGPTGGGSSNQPQHF.

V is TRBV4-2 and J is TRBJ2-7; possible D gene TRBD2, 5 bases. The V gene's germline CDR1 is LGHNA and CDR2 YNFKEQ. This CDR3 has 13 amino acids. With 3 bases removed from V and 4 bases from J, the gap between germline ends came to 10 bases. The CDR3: CASSQGELYEQYF. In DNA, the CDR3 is TGTGCCAGCAGCCAGGGAGAGCTTTACGAGCAGTACTTC.

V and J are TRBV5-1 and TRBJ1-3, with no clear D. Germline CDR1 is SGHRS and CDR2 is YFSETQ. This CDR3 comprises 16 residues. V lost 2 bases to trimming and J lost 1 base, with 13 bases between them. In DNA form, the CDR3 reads TGCGCCAGCAGCTTACAGCCAGCAAATTCTGGAAACACCATATATTTT. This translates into CASSLQPANSGNTIYF.

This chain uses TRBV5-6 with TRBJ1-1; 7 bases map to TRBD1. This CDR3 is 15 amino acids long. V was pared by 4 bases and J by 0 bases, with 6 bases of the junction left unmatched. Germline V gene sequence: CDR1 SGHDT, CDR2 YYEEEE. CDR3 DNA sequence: TGTGCCAGCAGCGCCCTGGACAGGCTGAACACTGAAGCTTTCTTT. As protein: CASSALDRLNTEAFF. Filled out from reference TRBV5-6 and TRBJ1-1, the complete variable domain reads DAGVTQSPTHLIKTRGQQVTLRCSPKSGHDTVSWYQQALGQGPQFIFQYYEEEERQRGNFPDRFSGHQFPNYSSELNVNALLLGDSALYLCASSALDRLNTEAFFGQGTRLTVV.

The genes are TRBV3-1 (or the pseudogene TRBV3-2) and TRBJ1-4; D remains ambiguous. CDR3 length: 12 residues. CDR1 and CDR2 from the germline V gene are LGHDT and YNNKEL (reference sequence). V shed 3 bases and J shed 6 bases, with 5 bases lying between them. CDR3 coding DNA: TGTGCCAGCAGCCAGTCCGATGAAAAACTGTTTTTT. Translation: CASSQSDEKLFF.

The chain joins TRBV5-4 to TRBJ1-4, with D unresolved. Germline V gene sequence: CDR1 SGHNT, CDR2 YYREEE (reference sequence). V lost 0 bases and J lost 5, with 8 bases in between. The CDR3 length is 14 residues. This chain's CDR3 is CASSLGQANEKLFF. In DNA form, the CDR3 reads TGTGCCAGCAGCTTGGGGCAGGCGAATGAAAAACTGTTTTTT.

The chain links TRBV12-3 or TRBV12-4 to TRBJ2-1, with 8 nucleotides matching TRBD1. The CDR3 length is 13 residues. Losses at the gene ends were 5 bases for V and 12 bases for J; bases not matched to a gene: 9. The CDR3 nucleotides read TGTGCCAGCAGTCGAGACAGGGGATTGGGGCAGTTCTTC. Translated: CASSRDRGLGQFF.

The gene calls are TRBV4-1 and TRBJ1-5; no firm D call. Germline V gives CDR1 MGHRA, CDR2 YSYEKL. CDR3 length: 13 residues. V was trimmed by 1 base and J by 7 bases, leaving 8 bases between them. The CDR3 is CASSQGLSQPQHF. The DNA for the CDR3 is TGCGCCAGCAGCCAAGGACTAAGCCAGCCCCAGCATTTT.

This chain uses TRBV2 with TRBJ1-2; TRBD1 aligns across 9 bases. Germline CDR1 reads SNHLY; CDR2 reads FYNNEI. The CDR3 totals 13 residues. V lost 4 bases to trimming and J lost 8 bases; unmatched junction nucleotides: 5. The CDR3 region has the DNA TGTGCCAGCAGTGGACCAGACAGGGGGGGCTACACCTTC. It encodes CASSGPDRGGYTF. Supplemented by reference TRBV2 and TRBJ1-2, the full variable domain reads EPEVTQTPSHQVTQMGQEVILRCVPISNHLYFYWYRQILGQKVEFLVSFYNNEISEKSEIFDDQFSVERPDGSNFTLKIRSTKLEDSAMYFCASSGPDRGGYTFGSGTRLTVV.

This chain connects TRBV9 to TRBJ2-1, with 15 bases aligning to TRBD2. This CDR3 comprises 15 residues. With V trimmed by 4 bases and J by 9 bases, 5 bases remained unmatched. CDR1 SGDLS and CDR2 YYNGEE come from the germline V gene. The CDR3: CASSLGTSGGSEQFF. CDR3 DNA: TGTGCCAGCAGCCTTGGGACTAGCGGGGGGAGTGAGCAGTTCTTC. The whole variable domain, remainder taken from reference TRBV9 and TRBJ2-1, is DSGVTQTPKHLITATGQRVTLRCSPRSGDLSVYWYQQSLDQGLQFLIQYYNGEERAKGNILERFSAQQFPDLHSELNLSSLELGDSALYFCASSLGTSGGSEQFFGPGTRLTVL.

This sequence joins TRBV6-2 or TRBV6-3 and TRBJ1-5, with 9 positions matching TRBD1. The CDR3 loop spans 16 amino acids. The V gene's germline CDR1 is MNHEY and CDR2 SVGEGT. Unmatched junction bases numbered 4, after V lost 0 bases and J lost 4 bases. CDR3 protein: CASSYSWDRVNQPQHF. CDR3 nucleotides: TGTGCCAGCAGTTACTCCTGGGACAGGGTGAATCAGCCCCAGCATTTT.

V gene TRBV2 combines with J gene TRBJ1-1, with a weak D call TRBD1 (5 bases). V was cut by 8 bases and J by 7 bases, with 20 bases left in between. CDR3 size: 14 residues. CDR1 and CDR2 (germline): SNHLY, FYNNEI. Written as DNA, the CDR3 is TGTGCCAGCCGCCAAAGTCCAGGGTTTAATGAAGCTTTCTTT. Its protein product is CASRQSPGFNEAFF.

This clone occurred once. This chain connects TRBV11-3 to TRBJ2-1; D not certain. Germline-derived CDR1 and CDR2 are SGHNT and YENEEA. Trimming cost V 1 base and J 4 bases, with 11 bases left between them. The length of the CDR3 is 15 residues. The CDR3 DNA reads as TGTGCCAGCAGCTTAGCGTGGCAAGTTTACAATGAGCAGTTCTTC. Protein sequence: CASSLAWQVYNEQFF.

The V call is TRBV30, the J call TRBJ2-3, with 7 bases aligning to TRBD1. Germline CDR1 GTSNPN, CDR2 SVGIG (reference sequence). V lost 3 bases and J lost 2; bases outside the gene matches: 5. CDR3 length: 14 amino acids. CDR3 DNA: TGTGCCTGGAGCGGACAGGTTTACACAGATACGCAGTATTTT. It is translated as CAWSGQVYTDTQYF.

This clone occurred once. The CDR3 reads CASSSGLESYNEQFF. In DNA, the CDR3 is TGTGCCAGCAGCTCCGGACTAGAATCCTACAATGAGCAGTTCTTC. This chain connects TRBV7-6 to TRBJ2-1; TRBD2 agrees at 7 bases. Per germline, CDR1 SGHVS and CDR2 FNYEAQ. Trimming took 4 bases from V and 1 from J; bases not matched to a gene: 4. This CDR3 has 15 residues.

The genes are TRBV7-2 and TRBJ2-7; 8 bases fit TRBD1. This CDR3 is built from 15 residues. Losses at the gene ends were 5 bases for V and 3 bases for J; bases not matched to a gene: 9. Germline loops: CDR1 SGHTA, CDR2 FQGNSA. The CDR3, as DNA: TGTGCCAGCAGCCAGGGGGCCGATCCCCGCTACGAGCAGTACTTC. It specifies CASSQGADPRYEQYF.

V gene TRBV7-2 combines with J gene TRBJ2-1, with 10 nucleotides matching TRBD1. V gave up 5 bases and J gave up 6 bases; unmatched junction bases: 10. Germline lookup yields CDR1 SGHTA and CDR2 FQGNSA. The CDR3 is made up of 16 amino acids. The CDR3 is CASSPMSGQGSNEQFF. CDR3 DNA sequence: TGTGCCAGCAGCCCAATGTCGGGACAGGGGTCCAATGAGCAGTTCTTC.

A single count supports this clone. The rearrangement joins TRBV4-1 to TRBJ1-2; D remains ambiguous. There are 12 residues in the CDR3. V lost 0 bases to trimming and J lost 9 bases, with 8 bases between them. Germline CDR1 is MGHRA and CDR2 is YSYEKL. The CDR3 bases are TGCGCCAGCAGCCAAGACAGGTCCAGCTACACCTTC. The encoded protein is CASSQDRSSYTF.